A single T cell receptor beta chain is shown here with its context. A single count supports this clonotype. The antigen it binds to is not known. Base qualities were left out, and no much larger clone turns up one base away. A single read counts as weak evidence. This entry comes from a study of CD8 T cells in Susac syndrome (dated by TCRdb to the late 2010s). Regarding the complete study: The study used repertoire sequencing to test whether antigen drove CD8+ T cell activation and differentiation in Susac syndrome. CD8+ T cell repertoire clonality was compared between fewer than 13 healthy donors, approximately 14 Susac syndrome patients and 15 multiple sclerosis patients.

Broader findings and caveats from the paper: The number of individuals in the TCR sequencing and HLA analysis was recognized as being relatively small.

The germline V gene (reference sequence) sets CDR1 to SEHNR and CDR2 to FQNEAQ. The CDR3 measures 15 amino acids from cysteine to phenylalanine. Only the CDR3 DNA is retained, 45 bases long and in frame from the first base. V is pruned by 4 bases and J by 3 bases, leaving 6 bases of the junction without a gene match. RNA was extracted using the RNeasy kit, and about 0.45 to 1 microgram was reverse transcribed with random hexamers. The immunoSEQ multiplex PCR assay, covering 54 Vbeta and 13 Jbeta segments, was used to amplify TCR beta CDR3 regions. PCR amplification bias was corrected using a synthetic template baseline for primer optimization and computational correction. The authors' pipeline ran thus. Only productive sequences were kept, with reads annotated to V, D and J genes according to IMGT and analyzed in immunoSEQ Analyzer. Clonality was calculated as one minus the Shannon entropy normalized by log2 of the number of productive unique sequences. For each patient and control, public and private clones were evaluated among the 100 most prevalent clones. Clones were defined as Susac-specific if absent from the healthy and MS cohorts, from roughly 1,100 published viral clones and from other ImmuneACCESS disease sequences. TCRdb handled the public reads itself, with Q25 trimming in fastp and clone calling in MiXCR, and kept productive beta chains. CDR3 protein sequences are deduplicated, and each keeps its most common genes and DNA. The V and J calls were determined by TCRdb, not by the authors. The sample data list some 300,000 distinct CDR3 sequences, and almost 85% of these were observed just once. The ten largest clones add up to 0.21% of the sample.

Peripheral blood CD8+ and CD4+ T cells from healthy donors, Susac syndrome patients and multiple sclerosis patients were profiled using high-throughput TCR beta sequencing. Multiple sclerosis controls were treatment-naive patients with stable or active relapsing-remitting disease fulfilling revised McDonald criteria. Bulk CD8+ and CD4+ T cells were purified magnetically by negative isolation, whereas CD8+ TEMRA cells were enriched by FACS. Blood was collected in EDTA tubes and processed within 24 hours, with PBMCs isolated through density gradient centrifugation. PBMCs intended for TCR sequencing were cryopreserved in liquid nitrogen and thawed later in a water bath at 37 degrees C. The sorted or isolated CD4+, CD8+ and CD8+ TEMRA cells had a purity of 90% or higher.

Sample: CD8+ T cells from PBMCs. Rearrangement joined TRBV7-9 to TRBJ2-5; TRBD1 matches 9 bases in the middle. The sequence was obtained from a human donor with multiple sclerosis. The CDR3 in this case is CASSSRTGVEETQYF. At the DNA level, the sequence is TGTGCCAGCAGCTCCCGGACAGGGGTGGAAGAGACCCAGTACTTC.